This note documents a single T cell receptor (beta chain) sequence. Its specificity is not known. At one of its ends the junction is not consistent with the germline gene, which may arise from a read error. The data are from a study of blood T cells in healthy people across ages. Per sample, no less than 5 micrograms of total RNA were extracted. Study findings and constraints: The study found more naive CD4+ cells and higher diversity in long-lived than aged donors. Per million T cells, the diversity of TCR beta decreased roughly linearly as age advanced.

With a J-beta primer mix and a sample-barcoded 5' primer, a second PCR ran roughly 6 to 11 cycles. TCRdb reprocessed the 5' RACE reads via MiXCR and lists one record per CDR3 protein. The sample carries about 1.4 million distinct CDR3 sequences, 59% recorded once. This CDR3 comprises 16 residues. From germline, CDR1 is MGHRA and CDR2 YSYEKL. The receptor's source is a man younger than 30 in good health. Sequencing used blood. The chain is built from TRBV4-1 and TRBJ2-3, with 11 bases fitting TRBD2. For the CDR3, the DNA is TGCGCCAGCAGGTCGTGGGGGACTAGCGGTACAGATATGCAGTATTTT. The encoded protein is CASRSWGTSGTDMQYF.